This TCR beta chain was sequenced in a study of response to subunit inactivated influenza vaccine. Study results and limitations: Each seasonal flu vaccination may recruit only limited new T cells, authors suggested.

Details on this clonotype: Antigen: not known.

A single record per CDR3 protein comes from TCRdb applying MiXCR to the RT-PCR reads. The sample consists of about 530,000 distinct CDR3 sequences, roughly 13% of them appearing once. This clonotype was sampled from a man aged 50 to 60 who received an inactivated influenza vaccine. The sequencing here drew on PBMCs from blood, taken around seven weeks after vaccination.

Here the CDR3 DNA reads TGCGCCAGCAGCTTAGAGACAGGGAAGGGAAACATTCAGTACTTC. As protein: CASSLETGKGNIQYF. V is TRBV5-1 and J is TRBJ2-4, with 7 bases lining up with TRBD1. The CDR3 has 15 amino acids. The V gene's germline CDR1 is SGHRS and CDR2 YFSETQ. The J segment lost 6 bases and the V segment lost 2 bases, leaving 8 bases of the junction unmatched.